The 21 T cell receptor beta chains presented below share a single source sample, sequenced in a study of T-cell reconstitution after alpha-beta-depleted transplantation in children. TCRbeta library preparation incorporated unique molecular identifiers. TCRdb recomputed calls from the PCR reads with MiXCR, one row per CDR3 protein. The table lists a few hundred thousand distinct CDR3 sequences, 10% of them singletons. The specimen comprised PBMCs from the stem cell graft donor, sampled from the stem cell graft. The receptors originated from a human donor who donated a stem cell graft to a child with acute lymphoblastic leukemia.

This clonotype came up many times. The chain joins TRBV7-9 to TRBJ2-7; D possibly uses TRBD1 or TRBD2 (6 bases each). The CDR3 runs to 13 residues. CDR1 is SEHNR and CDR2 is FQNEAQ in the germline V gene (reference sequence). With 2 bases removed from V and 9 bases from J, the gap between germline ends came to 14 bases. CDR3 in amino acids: CASSLKGGDGQYF. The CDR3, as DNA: TGTGCCAGCAGCTTAAAGGGGGGAGATGGGCAGTACTTC.

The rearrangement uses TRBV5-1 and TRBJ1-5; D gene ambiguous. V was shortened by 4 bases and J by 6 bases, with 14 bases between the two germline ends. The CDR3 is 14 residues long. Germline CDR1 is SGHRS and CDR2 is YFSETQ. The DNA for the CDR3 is TGCGCCAGCAGCCCCGACACGGAGGGTCAGCCCCAGCATTTT. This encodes CASSPDTEGQPQHF.

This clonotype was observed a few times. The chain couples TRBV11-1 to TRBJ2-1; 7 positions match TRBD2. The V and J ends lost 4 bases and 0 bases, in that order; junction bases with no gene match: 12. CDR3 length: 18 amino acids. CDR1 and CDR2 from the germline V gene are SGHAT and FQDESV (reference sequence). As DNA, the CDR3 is TGTGCCAGCAGCTCCTTCTCACACGGGAGGAGCTCCTACAATGAGCAGTTCTTC. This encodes CASSSFSHGRSSYNEQFF.

For the CDR3, the DNA is TGTGCCAGCAGCTTAGTAAAAAAGGCGAATACGAACACCGGGGAGCTGTTTTTT. The encoded protein is CASSLVKKANTNTGELFF. This sequence joins TRBV11-1 and TRBJ2-2; D gene unclear. The V end was cut by 1 base, the J end by 0 bases, with 15 bases between. The V gene's germline CDR1 is SGHAT and CDR2 FQDESV (reference sequence). This CDR3 is built from 18 residues.

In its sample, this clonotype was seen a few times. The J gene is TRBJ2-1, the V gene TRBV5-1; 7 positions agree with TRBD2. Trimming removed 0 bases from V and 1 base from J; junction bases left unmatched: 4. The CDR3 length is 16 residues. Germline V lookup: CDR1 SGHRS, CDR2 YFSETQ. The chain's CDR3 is CASSLVRGGSYNEQFF. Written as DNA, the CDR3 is TGCGCCAGCAGCTTGGTTCGGGGAGGGTCCTACAATGAGCAGTTCTTC.

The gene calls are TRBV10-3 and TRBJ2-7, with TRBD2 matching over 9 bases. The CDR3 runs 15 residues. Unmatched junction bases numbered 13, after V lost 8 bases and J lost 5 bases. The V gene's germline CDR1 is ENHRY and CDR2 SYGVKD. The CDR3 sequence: CAIAGGLAGDDEQYF. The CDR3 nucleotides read TGTGCCATCGCGGGGGGATTAGCGGGAGACGACGAGCAGTACTTC.

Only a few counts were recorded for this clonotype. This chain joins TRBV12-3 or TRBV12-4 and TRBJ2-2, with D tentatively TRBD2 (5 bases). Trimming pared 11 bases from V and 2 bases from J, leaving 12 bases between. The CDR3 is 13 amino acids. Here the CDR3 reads CASLEGNTGELFF. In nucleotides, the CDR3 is TGTGCCTCCCTCGAGGGAAACACCGGGGAGCTGTTTTTT.

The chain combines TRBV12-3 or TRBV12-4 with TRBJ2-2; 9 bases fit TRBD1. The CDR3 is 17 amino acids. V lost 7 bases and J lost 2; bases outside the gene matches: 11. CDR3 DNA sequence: TGTGCCAGCACCAGGACAGGGGTTACCCTAAACACCGGGGAGCTGTTTTTT. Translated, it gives CASTRTGVTLNTGELFF.

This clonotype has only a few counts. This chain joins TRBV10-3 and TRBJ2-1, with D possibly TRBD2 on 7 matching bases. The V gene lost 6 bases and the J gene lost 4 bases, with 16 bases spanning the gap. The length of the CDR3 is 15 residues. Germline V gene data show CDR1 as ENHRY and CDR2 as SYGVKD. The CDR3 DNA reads TGTGCCATCAGAAACGAAGGGGGGGTTTACAATGAGCAGTTCTTC. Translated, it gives CAIRNEGGVYNEQFF.

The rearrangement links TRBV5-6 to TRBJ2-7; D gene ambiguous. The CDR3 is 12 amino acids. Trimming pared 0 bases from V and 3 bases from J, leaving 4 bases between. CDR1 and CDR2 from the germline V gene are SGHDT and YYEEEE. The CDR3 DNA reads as TGTGCCAGCAGCTTGGTTAACTACGAGCAGTACTTC. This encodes CASSLVNYEQYF.

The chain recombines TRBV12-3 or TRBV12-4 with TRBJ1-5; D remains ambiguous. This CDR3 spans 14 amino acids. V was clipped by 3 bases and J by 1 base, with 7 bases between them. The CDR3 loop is CASSFLRSNQPQHF. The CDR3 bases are TGTGCCAGCAGTTTTCTGAGGAGCAATCAGCCCCAGCATTTT.

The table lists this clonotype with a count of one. The DNA of the CDR3 is TGTGCCAGCCTCGGACAGGAGAACACTGAAGCTTTCTTT. Translation: CASLGQENTEAFF. This rearrangement joins TRBV7-9 to TRBJ1-1; TRBD1 matches 7 bases. The CDR3 contains 13 residues. With V trimmed by 8 bases and J by 1 base, 4 bases remained unmatched. From germline, CDR1 is SEHNR and CDR2 FQNEAQ (reference sequence).

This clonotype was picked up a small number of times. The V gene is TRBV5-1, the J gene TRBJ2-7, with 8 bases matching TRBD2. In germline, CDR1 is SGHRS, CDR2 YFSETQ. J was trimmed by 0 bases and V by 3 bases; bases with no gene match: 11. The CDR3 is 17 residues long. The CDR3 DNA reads TGCGCCAGCAGCTCCACCCTAGCGGGCCTTCTCTCCTACGAGCAGTACTTC. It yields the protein CASSSTLAGLLSYEQYF.

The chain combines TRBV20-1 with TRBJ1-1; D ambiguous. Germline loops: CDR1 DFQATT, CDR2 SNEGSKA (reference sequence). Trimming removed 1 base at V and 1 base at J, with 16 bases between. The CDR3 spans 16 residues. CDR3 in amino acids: CSARGQDPYRNTEAFF. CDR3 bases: TGCAGTGCTAGAGGTCAGGACCCCTATCGGAACACTGAAGCTTTCTTT.

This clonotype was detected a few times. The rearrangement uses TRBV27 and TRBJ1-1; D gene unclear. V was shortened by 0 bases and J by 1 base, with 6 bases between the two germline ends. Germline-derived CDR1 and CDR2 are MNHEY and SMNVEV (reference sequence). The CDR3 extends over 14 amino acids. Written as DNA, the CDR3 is TGTGCCAGCAGTTTATCGCGGTGGAACACTGAAGCTTTCTTT. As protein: CASSLSRWNTEAFF.

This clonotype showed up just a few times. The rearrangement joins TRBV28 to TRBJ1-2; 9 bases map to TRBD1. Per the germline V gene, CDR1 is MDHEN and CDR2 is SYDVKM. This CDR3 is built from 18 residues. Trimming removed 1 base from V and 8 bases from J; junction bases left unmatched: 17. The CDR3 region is CASSLSNLGQGLLGGYTF. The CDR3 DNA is TGTGCCAGCAGTTTATCGAACCTGGGACAGGGCCTCTTAGGGGGCTACACCTTC.

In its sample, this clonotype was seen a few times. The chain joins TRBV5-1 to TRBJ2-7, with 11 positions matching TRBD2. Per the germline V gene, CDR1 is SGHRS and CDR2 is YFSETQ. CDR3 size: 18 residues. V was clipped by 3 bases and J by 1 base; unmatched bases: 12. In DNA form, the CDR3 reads TGCGCCAGCAGCTCCCTCCCCACTAGCGGGGGATTGTCCTACGAGCAGTACTTC. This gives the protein CASSSLPTSGGLSYEQYF.

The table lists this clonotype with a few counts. Here the CDR3 DNA reads TGTGCCAGCAGCTCGACGTTTAGGGGCCCTCATGTATATGGCTACACCTTC. It translates to CASSSTFRGPHVYGYTF. The chain couples TRBV7-9 to TRBJ1-2; tentatively, D is TRBD1 (5 bases). Germline CDR1 and CDR2: SEHNR and FQNEAQ (reference sequence). The V gene lost 4 bases and the J gene lost 5 bases, with 23 bases spanning the gap. The CDR3 extends over 17 amino acids. The full variable domain, its missing parts supplied by reference TRBV7-9 and TRBJ1-2, is DTGVSQNPRHKITKRGQNVTFRCDPISEHNRLYWYRQTLGQGPEFLTYFQNEAQLEKSRLLSDRFSAERPKGSFSTLEIQRTEQGDSAMYLCASSSTFRGPHVYGYTFGSGTRLTVV.

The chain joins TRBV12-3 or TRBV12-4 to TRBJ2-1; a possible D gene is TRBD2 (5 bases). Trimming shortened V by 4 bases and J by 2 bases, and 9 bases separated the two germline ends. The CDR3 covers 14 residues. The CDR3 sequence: CASSSRRAYNEQFF. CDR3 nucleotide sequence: TGTGCCAGCAGTTCAAGGCGGGCCTACAATGAGCAGTTCTTC.

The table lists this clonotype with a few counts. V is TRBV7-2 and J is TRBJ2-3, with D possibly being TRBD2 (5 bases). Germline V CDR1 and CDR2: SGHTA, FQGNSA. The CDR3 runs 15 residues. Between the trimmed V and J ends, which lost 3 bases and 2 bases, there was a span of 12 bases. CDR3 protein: CASSFLEVATDTQYF. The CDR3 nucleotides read TGTGCCAGCAGCTTTTTGGAGGTCGCCACAGATACGCAGTATTTT.

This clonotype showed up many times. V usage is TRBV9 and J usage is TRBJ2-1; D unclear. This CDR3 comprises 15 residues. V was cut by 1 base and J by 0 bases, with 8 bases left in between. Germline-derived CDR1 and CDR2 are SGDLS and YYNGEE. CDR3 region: CASSVTVSSYNEQFF. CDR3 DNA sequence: TGTGCCAGCAGCGTAACGGTGAGCTCCTACAATGAGCAGTTCTTC.